This T cell receptor beta chain was sequenced in a study of T cells in Graves' hyperthyroidism and ophthalmopathy. This clonotype was seen repeatedly, ten times or more. Its target is not known. RNA transcripts provided the source from which TCR beta CDR3 regions were amplified. TCR CDR3 regions were first amplified by RT-PCR with HTBI primers. TCRdb recomputed calls from the multiplex PCR reads with MiXCR, one row per CDR3 protein. The sample has hundreds of thousands of distinct CDR3 sequences, 14% seen once. Study-wide findings and caveats: Model output signaled ophthalmopathy a median around 6.9 months ahead of onset. Blood also carried most thyroid clonotypes expanded above 0.001.

This CDR3 contains 12 residues. Germline CDR1 SNHLY, CDR2 FYNNEI. Between the trimmed V and J ends, which lost 6 bases and 6 bases, there was a span of 9 bases. The chain recombines TRBV2 with TRBJ2-1, with D unresolved. The sequence came from a woman younger than 45 with Graves' hyperthyroidism. Sequencing used blood. The CDR3 sequence is CASRVQSNEQFF. The CDR3 DNA follows: TGTGCCAGCAGAGTACAGAGCAATGAGCAGTTCTTC. Full variable domain (missing parts from reference TRBV2 and TRBJ2-1): EPEVTQTPSHQVTQMGQEVILRCVPISNHLYFYWYRQILGQKVEFLVSFYNNEISEKSEIFDDQFSVERPDGSNFTLKIRSTKLEDSAMYFCASRVQSNEQFFGPGTRLTVL.